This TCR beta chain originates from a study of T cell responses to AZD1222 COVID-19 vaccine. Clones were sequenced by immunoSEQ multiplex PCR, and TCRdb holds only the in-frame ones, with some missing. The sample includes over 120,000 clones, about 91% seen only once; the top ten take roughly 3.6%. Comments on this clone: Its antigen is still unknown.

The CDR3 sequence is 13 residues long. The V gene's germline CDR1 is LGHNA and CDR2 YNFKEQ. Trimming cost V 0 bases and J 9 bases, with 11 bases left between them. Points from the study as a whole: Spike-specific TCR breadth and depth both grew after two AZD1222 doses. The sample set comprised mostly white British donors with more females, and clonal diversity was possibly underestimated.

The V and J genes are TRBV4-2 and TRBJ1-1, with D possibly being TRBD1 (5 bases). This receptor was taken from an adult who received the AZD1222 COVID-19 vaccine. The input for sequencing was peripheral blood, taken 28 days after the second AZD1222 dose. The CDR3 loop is CASSQDLGGKAFF. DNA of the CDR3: TGTGCCAGCAGCCAAGATCTTGGGGGGAAAGCTTTCTTT.